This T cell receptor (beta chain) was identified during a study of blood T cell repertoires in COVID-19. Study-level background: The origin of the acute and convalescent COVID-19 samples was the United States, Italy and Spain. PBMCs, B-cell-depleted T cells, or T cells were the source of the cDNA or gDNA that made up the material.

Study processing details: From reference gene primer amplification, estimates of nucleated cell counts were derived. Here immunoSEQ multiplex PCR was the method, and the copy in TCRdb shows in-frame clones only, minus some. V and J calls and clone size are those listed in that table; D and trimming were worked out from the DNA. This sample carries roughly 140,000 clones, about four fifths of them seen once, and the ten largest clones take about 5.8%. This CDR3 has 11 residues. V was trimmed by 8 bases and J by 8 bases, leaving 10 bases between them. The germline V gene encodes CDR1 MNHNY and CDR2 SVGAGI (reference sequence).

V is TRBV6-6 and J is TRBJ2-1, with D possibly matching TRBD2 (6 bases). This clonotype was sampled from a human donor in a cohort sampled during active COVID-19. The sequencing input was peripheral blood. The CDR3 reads CASGRRDEQFF. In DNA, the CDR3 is TGTGCCAGCGGAAGGAGGGATGAGCAGTTCTTC.